This T cell receptor beta chain stems from a study of shared clonotypes between healthy human individuals. Per the germline V gene, CDR1 is SGDLS and CDR2 is YYNGEE. V lost 2 bases to trimming and J lost 4 bases, with 13 bases between them. CDR3 length: 15 residues. Assay used: immunoSEQ multiplex PCR; TCRdb lists only in-frame clones, some missing. Here the sample spans about 510,000 clones, approximately 95% being singletons. This TCR derives from a woman aged 25 to 39 in good health. The sample consisted of naive CD4+ T cells sorted from blood. Subset: CD45RA+ positively selected. V and J are TRBV9 and TRBJ1-5; D uncertain. CDR3 nucleotide sequence: TGTGCCAGCAGCGTGTCATCCGGCCCTAATCAGCCCCAGCATTTT. This gives the protein CASSVSSGPNQPQHF.